This T cell receptor beta chain was documented in a study of T cell responses to AZD1222 COVID-19 vaccine. The method was immunoSEQ multiplex PCR; TCRdb's version includes in-frame clones alone and lacks a portion of them. The table shows roughly 130,000 clones, with 80% to 90% occurring only once. Unmatched junction bases numbered 12, after V lost 5 bases and J lost 4 bases. CDR1 is MDHEN and CDR2 is SYDVKM in the germline V gene. The CDR3 is made up of 16 amino acids. In regard to this clone: Its antigen is not identified.

Study results and caveats: In the spike-specific TCR repertoire, nearly half reportedly target unmutated variant regions. Possibly, clonal diversity was underestimated; donors were largely white British and included more females.

This TCR came from an adult in good health. The source was peripheral blood, collected on day 0 of MenACWY control vaccination. The chain has TRBV28 and TRBJ2-7, with TRBD1 matching 9 bases. CDR3 amino acids: CASSPPVGTGSYEQYF. The CDR3 nucleotides are TGTGCCAGCAGTCCGCCCGTAGGGACAGGGTCGTACGAGCAGTACTTC.